This TCR beta chain was obtained from a study of cytomegalovirus exposure and HLA in healthy donors. Study conclusions and caveats: The likely origin of a cluster of highly shared sequence variants was a sequencing artifact.

Comment on this clone: Its cognate antigen is unknown.

Trimming shortened V by 2 bases and J by 3 bases, and 14 bases separated the two germline ends. Germline lookup yields CDR1 MDHEN and CDR2 SYDVKM. This CDR3 spans 16 amino acids. Researchers ran the PCR with 60 Vbeta and 13 Jbeta primers. Libraries were prepared by immunoSEQ multiplex PCR; TCRdb keeps only in-frame clonotypes and omits some of them. Of 110,000 to 150,000 clones in the sample, around three quarters were seen once. The source material was PBMCs. The sequence came from a woman in her thirties or forties in good health and CMV-seronegative. The chain couples TRBV28 to TRBJ1-5, with a tentative D call TRBD1 (6 bases). The CDR3: CASSLRTGTVNQPQHF. In DNA form, the CDR3 reads TGTGCCAGCAGTTTACGTACAGGGACGGTCAATCAGCCCCAGCATTTT.